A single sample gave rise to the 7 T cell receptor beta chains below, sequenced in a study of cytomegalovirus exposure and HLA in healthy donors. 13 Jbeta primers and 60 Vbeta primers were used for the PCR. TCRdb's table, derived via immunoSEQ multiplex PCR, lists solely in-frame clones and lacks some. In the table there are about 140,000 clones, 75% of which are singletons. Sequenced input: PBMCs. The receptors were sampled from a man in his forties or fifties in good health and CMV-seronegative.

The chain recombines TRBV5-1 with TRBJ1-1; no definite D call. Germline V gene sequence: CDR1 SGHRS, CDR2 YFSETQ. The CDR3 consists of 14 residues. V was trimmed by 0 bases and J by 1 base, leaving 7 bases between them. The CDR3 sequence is CASSLALGNTEAFF. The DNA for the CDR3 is TGCGCCAGCAGCTTGGCCCTAGGGAACACTGAAGCTTTCTTT.

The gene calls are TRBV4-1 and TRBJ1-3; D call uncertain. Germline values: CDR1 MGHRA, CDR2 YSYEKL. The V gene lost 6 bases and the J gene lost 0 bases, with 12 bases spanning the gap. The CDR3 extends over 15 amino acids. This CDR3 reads CASSYGENSGNTIYF. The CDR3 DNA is TGCGCCAGCAGTTACGGAGAGAACTCTGGAAACACCATATATTTT.

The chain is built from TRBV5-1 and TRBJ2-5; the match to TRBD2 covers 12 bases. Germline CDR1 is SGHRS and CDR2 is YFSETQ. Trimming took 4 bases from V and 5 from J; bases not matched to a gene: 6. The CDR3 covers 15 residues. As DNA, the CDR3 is TGCGCCAGCAGCACTAGCGGGGGGCCGTTGGAGACCCAGTACTTC. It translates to CASSTSGGPLETQYF.

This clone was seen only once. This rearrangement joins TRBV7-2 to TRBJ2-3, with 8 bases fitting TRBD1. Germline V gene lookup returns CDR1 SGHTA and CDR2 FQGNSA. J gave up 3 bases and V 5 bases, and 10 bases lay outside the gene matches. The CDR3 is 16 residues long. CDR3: CASSSPYRGLTDTQYF. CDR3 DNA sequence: TGTGCCAGCAGCAGTCCTTACAGGGGGTTGACAGATACGCAGTATTTT.

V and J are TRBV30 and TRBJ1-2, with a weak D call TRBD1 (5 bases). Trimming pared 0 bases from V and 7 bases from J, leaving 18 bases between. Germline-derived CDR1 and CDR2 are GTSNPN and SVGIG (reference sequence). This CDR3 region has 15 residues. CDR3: CAWSVGPAGLGGYTF. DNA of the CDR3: TGTGCCTGGAGTGTGGGGCCAGCGGGCCTGGGTGGCTACACCTTC.

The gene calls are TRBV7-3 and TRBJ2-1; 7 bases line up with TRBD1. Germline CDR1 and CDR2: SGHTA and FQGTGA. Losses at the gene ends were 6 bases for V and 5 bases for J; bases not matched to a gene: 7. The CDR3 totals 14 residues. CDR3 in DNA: TGTGCCAGCAGGGACCCAGGGGGAGACAATGAGCAGTTCTTC. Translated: CASRDPGGDNEQFF.

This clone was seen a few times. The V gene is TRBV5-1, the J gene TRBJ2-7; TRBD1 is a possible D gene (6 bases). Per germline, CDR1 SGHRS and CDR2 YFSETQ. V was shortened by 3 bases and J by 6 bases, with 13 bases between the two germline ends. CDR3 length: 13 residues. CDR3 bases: TGCGCCAGCAGCTATGACCAAGGGGGCGAGCAGTACTTC. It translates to CASSYDQGGEQYF.